A selection of T cell receptor beta chains follows, all from one sample in a study of cytomegalovirus exposure and HLA in healthy donors. Generated by immunoSEQ multiplex PCR, the TCRdb table keeps only in-frame clones and is missing some. The sample carries more than 110,000 clones, roughly three quarters recorded once. Material: PBMCs. The receptor set was obtained from a woman aged 50 to 60 in good health and CMV-seronegative. Both conserved end residues are part of each CDR3. D genes are given only for firm matches. Part of the rows lack a size; the others show once, few, many or a class for expanded clones.

clone size	V gene	D gene	J gene	CDR3 DNA	CDR3 protein
.	TRBV6-1	.	TRBJ2-5	TGTGCCAGCAGTGATGCTAGCGATTTAGAGACCCAGTACTTC	CASSDASDLETQYF
.	TRBV7-2	.	TRBJ1-1	TGTGCCAGCAGCTTAGGTTTAGCTTTAGCTTTCTTT	CASSLGLALAFF
.	TRBV19	TRBD1	TRBJ2-1	TGTGCCAGTACTAGACAGGGGGGAAATGAGCAGTTCTTC	CASTRQGGNEQFF
.	TRBV27	.	TRBJ1-4	TGTGCCAGCAGTTTATCGTGGACAGTTAATGAAAAACTGTTTTTT	CASSLSWTVNEKLFF
.	TRBV7-2	.	TRBJ2-2	TGTGCCAGCAGCATACTCTTAAACACCGGGGAGCTGTTTTTT	CASSILLNTGELFF
.	TRBV5-4	.	TRBJ1-1	TGTGCCAGCAGCCGCAGCATGGTCGGGGGGGGAACTGAAGCTTTCTTT	CASSRSMVGGGTEAFF
.	TRBV4-1	TRBD1	TRBJ2-5	TGCGCCAGCAGCCTGGGACAGGGGGAGACCCAGTACTTC	CASSLGQGETQYF
.	TRBV11-2	.	TRBJ2-3	TGTGCCAGCAGCACTTATCGCGGCACGCAGTATTTT	CASSTYRGTQYF
.	TRBV4-2	TRBD1	TRBJ1-2	TGTGCCAGCAGCCTGCACCCGGGACAGGGGTTAGGCTACACCTTC	CASSLHPGQGLGYTF
.	TRBV9	.	TRBJ2-7	TGTGCCAGCAGCGTAGGTTTGGGGTCGGGGAAGGCCTACGAGCAGTACTTC	CASSVGLGSGKAYEQYF
.	TRBV7-6	.	TRBJ2-2	TGTGCCAGCACCCACGCAGGGTCGACGGAGCTGTTTTTT	CASTHAGSTELFF
.	TRBV7-2	TRBD2	TRBJ2-5	TGTGCCAGCAGCTTAGGAGAGATAGCGGGGAAGGAGACCCAGTACTTC	CASSLGEIAGKETQYF
once	TRBV11-3	.	TRBJ2-7	TGTGCCAGCAGCGATACTGGAGGGGCGGCCTACGAGCAGTACTTC	CASSDTGGAAYEQYF
.	TRBV4-1	TRBD1	TRBJ2-7	TGCGCCAGCAGCCAAGAAAGGACGACAGGGCGAGGTACAGAGAAAGAGCAGTACTTC	CASSQERTTGRGTEKEQYF
once	TRBV29-1	TRBD2	TRBJ2-5	TGCAGCGTTGATACCCTAGCGGGGACGGGCGCCCAGTACTTC	CSVDTLAGTGAQYF
many	TRBV4-3	.	TRBJ2-2	TGCGCCAGCAGCCAAGACATAGCCGGGGAGCTGTTTTTT	CASSQDIAGELFF
.	TRBV7-8	.	TRBJ2-2	TGTGCCAGCAGCCCTGCACTAAGGGGGTACGCCGGGGAGCTGTTTTTT	CASSPALRGYAGELFF
.	TRBV6-5	.	TRBJ2-1	TGTGCCAGCAGTTACTCCAGGAATGAGCAGTTCTTC	CASSYSRNEQFF
many	TRBV5-1	TRBD1	TRBJ2-1	TGCGCCAGCAGCTCTACCGGGACAGGGTGGGGTGAGCAGTTCTTC	CASSSTGTGWGEQFF
once	TRBV4-2	.	TRBJ2-3	TGTGCCAGCAGCCAAGATCCGAGGGCAGATACGCAGTATTTT	CASSQDPRADTQYF
once	TRBV30	.	TRBJ1-2	TGTGCCTGGAGTTGGGGGGAGGGCTATGGCTACACCTTC	CAWSWGEGYGYTF
once	TRBV7-6	.	TRBJ2-1	TGTGCCAGCAGCTTAAGCCCGACAGACCAGTTCTTC	CASSLSPTDQFF
once	TRBV11-2	.	TRBJ1-4	TGTGCCAGCAACAAACACGGCACTAATAATGAAAAACTGTTTTTT	CASNKHGTNNEKLFF
.	TRBV5-1	TRBD2	TRBJ2-4	TGCGCCAGCAGCTTGGATAGCGGGGTTAACCCACAGTACTTC	CASSLDSGVNPQYF
.	TRBV5-1	TRBD2	TRBJ2-5	TGCGCCAGCAGCTCCGTTGGGGCGGGGGGGCAAGAGACCCAGTACTTC	CASSSVGAGGQETQYF
.	TRBV19	TRBD1	TRBJ2-7	TGTGCCAGTAGTCCCGGACAGGGTACCTACGAGCAGTACTTC	CASSPGQGTYEQYF
.	TRBV28	TRBD1	TRBJ2-7	TGTGCCAGCAGTCCGGACAGGGGGCATTTCGACGAGCAGTACTTC	CASSPDRGHFDEQYF
once	TRBV2	TRBD1	TRBJ2-7	TGTGCCAGCAGTGAAAACAGGGGGAACGAGCAGTACTTC	CASSENRGNEQYF
.	TRBV7-8	.	TRBJ1-2	TGTGCCAGCAGCCTAGGACAGTACGCTTCCCCCTATGGCTACACCTTC	CASSLGQYASPYGYTF
.	TRBV6-5	TRBD1	TRBJ1-2	TGTGCCAGCACTCGGGACAGTAACTATGGCTACACCTTC	CASTRDSNYGYTF
.	TRBV30	.	TRBJ2-5	TGTGCCTGGAGGGGAGGGGGTAGCGAGACCCAGTACTTC	CAWRGGGSETQYF
.	TRBV6-6	TRBD1	TRBJ2-1	TGTGCCAGCAGTTACACGGGACAGTACGATGAGCAGTTCTTC	CASSYTGQYDEQFF
.	TRBV7-3	.	TRBJ1-6	TGTGCCAGCAGCTTAACTCCGGACAGCCGCAATTCACCCCTCCACTTT	CASSLTPDSRNSPLHF
.	TRBV28	.	TRBJ1-5	TGTGCCAGCACCCGTTTTATCCGGTCGGGTCAGCCCCAGCATTTT	CASTRFIRSGQPQHF
.	TRBV9	TRBD1	TRBJ1-2	TGTGCCAGCAGCACACGACAGGGTGGCTACACCTTC	CASSTRQGGYTF